This T cell receptor beta chain was sequenced in a study of blood T cell repertoires in COVID-19. As for the study in general: Acute and convalescent COVID-19 specimens originated in the United States, Italy and Spain. From T cells, B-cell-depleted T cells, or PBMCs came the material, which was cDNA or gDNA.

In the source study's methods: Reference gene primer amplification in the assay estimated nucleated cell counts. Assay: immunoSEQ multiplex PCR; the TCRdb copy retains only in-frame clones and omits some. The D gene and trimming were derived from the DNA, and the V and J assignments and clone size from that table. The table lists roughly 340,000 clones, under 95% of them singletons. The CDR3 runs 15 residues. CDR1 SGHTA and CDR2 FQGNSA come from the germline V gene. The V segment lost 4 bases and the J segment 4 bases; nucleotides outside the gene matches: 9. The V gene is TRBV7-2, the J gene TRBJ1-2; 7 bases fit TRBD1. This TCR came from a woman in her late teens or twenties who had recovered from COVID-19. Sequencing input: peripheral blood. The DNA of the CDR3 is TGTGCCAGCAGCTACCAGACAGGGACGGGCTATGGCTACACCTTC. Its translation: CASSYQTGTGYGYTF.